This TCR beta chain stems from a study of OX40 agonist ivuxolimab in advanced cancers. Study information: Patient treatment consisted of intravenous ivuxolimab administration every 2 weeks at 0.01 to 10 mg/kg.

The study's findings and limits: At doses 0.1 to 3.0 mg/kg, CD4+ and CD8+ clones expanded. Averaged across samples, CD8+ T cells carried more expanded clones than CD4+ did.

Sequenced by immunoSEQ multiplex PCR; TCRdb stores in-frame clones only, minus some. This sample has tens of thousands of clones, with over 70% found just once. V shed 2 bases, J shed 7 bases, and the junction held 10 bases outside the gene matches. CDR3 size: 15 residues. Germline CDR1 reads SGHNT; CDR2 reads YYREEE (reference sequence). Regarding this clone: The antigen is not known.

J is TRBJ2-3 and V is TRBV5-4, with 7 positions matching TRBD2. The clonotype originates from an adult with an advanced solid tumor such as melanoma, head and neck, liver or kidney cancer. The input for sequencing was CD4+ or CD8+ T cells sorted from blood, taken in a trial of the OX40 agonist ivuxolimab. The CDR3 DNA follows: TGTGCCAGCAGCTTATCCAGCGGGACCCTGAATACGCAGTATTTT. Protein: CASSLSSGTLNTQYF.